These 23 T cell receptor beta chains share one sample of origin, sequenced in a study of regulatory T cells in long-lasting Graves disease. Time point meaning: newly diagnosed GD, antithyroid drugs for less than 3 months. PBMC RNA was the source of the TCR library. For TCR beta, libraries came from iRepertoire HTBI primers and Arm-PCR of CDR3 regions. TCRdb re-analysed the multiplex PCR reads in MiXCR, keeping a single row per CDR3 protein. Of 350,000 to 450,000 distinct CDR3 sequences in the sample, 15% were seen once. These data also formed part of another study, on T cells in Graves' hyperthyroidism and ophthalmopathy.

Sequences were derived from peripheral blood mononuclear cells (PBMCs), sampled at new diagnosis, from a patient treated with antithyroid drugs. All receptors come from a woman younger than 45 with Graves disease.

The chain links TRBV7-9 to TRBJ2-4; 8 nucleotides align to TRBD1. Germline CDR1 and CDR2: SEHNR and FQNEAQ (reference sequence). This CDR3 has 13 amino acids. Trimming took 11 bases from V and 0 from J; bases not matched to a gene: 3. CDR3 loop: CAYDRGAKNIQYF. The CDR3 bases are TGTGCCTACGACAGGGGAGCCAAAAACATTCAGTACTTC.

The table lists this clonotype with a few counts. The chain carries TRBV20-1 and TRBJ2-7; unclear D gene. V lost 1 base and J lost 1, with 5 bases in between. This CDR3 comprises 12 residues. Germline loops: CDR1 DFQATT, CDR2 SNEGSKA (reference sequence). In DNA, the CDR3 is TGCAGTGCTAGAGTAGGGTCCTACGAGCAGTACTTC. It is translated as CSARVGSYEQYF.

The J gene is TRBJ2-1, the V gene TRBV24-1, with D possibly TRBD1 on 6 matching bases. CDR3 length: 16 residues. Germline V CDR1 and CDR2: KGHDR, SFDVKD. Trimming shortened V by 9 bases and J by 5 bases, and 22 bases separated the two germline ends. CDR3 residues: CATAKGTGQADNEQFF. The CDR3 DNA reads as TGTGCCACCGCCAAGGGAACAGGGCAGGCCGACAATGAGCAGTTCTTC.

This clonotype was counted ten times or more. The chain links TRBV13 to TRBJ1-1; maybe TRBD1 (6 bases). The CDR3 runs 16 residues. Germline V gene data show CDR1 as PRHDT and CDR2 as FYEKMQ (reference sequence). Trimming left V 4 bases short and J 2 bases short, with 17 bases between. The CDR3 bases are TGTGCCAGCAGCTCTATCTCTAGGGGGTACAACACTGAAGCTTTCTTT. Translating it yields CASSSISRGYNTEAFF.

The sample holds a few counts of this clonotype. The V call is TRBV30, the J call TRBJ1-1; no definite D call. Between the trimmed V and J ends, which lost 3 bases and 8 bases, there was a span of 7 bases. Germline values: CDR1 GTSNPN, CDR2 SVGIG (reference sequence). The CDR3 length is 10 residues. Written as DNA, the CDR3 is TGTGCCTGGAGGGAAATCGAAGCTTTCTTT. Translating gives CAWREIEAFF.

This clonotype was recorded many times. CDR3 nucleotide sequence: TGTGCCAGCAGCCTTAAGAGCGGGAGAGATACGCAGTATTTT. This sequence encodes CASSLKSGRDTQYF. The chain combines TRBV3-1 with TRBJ2-3; 8 bases line up with TRBD2. The CDR3 loop spans 14 amino acids. V lost 4 bases, J lost 5 bases, and 5 bases stayed unmatched. Germline V lookup: CDR1 LGHDT, CDR2 YNNKEL (reference sequence).

With respect to this clonotype: A much larger clone differs from this one at a single base, so this may be a read error. The rearrangement links TRBV11-1 to TRBJ2-5; D is perhaps TRBD1 or TRBD2 (5 bases each). Between the trimmed V and J ends, which lost 1 base and 5 bases, there was a span of 14 bases. CDR3 length equals 15 residues. Germline lookup yields CDR1 SGHAT and CDR2 FQDESV (reference sequence). The CDR3 region is CASSLVLGARETQYF. Written as DNA, the CDR3 is TGTGCCAGCAGCTTAGTGCTCGGGGCTAGGGAGACCCAGTACTTC.

The V gene is TRBV7-9, the J gene TRBJ2-1, with a weak D call TRBD2 (6 bases). Per the germline V gene, CDR1 is SEHNR and CDR2 is FQNEAQ (reference sequence). The V and J ends lost 5 bases and 10 bases respectively, with 12 bases between them. The CDR3 runs to 12 residues. Written as DNA, the CDR3 is TGTGCCAGCAGCCCGGACTATCCCGAGCAGTTCTTC. This sequence encodes CASSPDYPEQFF. Using reference TRBV7-9 and TRBJ2-1 for the parts outside the CDR3, the full variable domain is DTGVSQNPRHKITKRGQNVTFRCDPISEHNRLYWYRQTLGQGPEFLTYFQNEAQLEKSRLLSDRFSAERPKGSFSTLEIQRTEQGDSAMYLCASSPDYPEQFFGPGTRLTVL.

In this sample, this clonotype turned up many times. The chain employs TRBV7-2 and TRBJ1-1; a weak D match, TRBD1 (5 bases). Trimming left V 7 bases short and J 8 bases short, with 20 bases between. CDR3 length: 14 residues. Germline loops: CDR1 SGHTA, CDR2 FQGNSA. This CDR3 is CASTYGSGLQEAFF. As DNA, the CDR3 is TGTGCCAGCACCTACGGTTCGGGACTCCAGGAAGCTTTCTTT.

Many counts were recorded for this clonotype. The V and J genes are TRBV18 and TRBJ2-1; D might be TRBD1 or TRBD2, each matching 5 bases. The germline CDR1 and CDR2 sequences are KGHSH and LQKENI. The CDR3 runs to 13 residues. V was cut by 3 bases and J by 8 bases, with 11 bases left in between. CDR3 coding DNA: TGTGCCAGCTCACCTGGGACGCACTATGAGCAGTTCTTC. Protein sequence: CASSPGTHYEQFF.

This clonotype was found many times. The V gene is TRBV24-1, the J gene TRBJ2-1, with TRBD2 matching over 9 bases. V lost 0 bases to trimming and J lost 9 bases; unmatched junction nucleotides: 5. The CDR3 contains 15 residues. Looked up from germline, CDR1 is KGHDR and CDR2 is SFDVKD. CDR3 bases: TGTGCCACCAGTGATTTGGGCGGGAGGGACGGTGAGCAGTTCTTC. Encoded protein: CATSDLGGRDGEQFF.

This clonotype was detected many times. CDR3 in amino acids: CSARDLLADTDTQYF. The DNA of the CDR3 is TGCAGTGCTAGAGATCTACTAGCAGACACAGATACGCAGTATTTT. V gene TRBV20-1 combines with J gene TRBJ2-3; D possibly corresponds to TRBD2 (6 bases). Trimming left V 0 bases short and J 2 bases short, with 12 bases between. Germline V CDR1 and CDR2: DFQATT, SNEGSKA (reference sequence). The CDR3 has 15 amino acids.

A few counts support this clonotype. V gene TRBV6-2 or TRBV6-3 combines with J gene TRBJ2-7; D is unclear. Germline assignment: CDR1 MNHEY and CDR2 SVGEGT. Trimming pared 2 bases from V and 4 bases from J, leaving 15 bases between. This CDR3 has 15 amino acids. CDR3 residues: CASSYNPAPSYEQYF. In nucleotides, the CDR3 is TGTGCCAGCAGTTACAATCCCGCCCCCTCTTACGAGCAGTACTTC.

This clonotype occurred a few times. J is TRBJ1-4 and V is TRBV29-1; 9 bases map to TRBD1. Looked up from germline, CDR1 is SQVTM and CDR2 is ANQGSEA. V trimming: 7 bases; J trimming: 3 bases; junction bases outside the gene matches: 15. The CDR3 is 17 amino acids. The CDR3 reads CSAGTGSQLLPNEKLFF. The CDR3 bases are TGCAGCGCGGGGACAGGGTCTCAGTTGCTCCCTAATGAAAAACTGTTTTTT.

This clonotype occurred many times. The junction differs from germline at one of its ends, possibly a read error. J is TRBJ2-1 and V is TRBV6-2 or TRBV6-3; the D gene is possibly TRBD2 (5 bases). This CDR3 has 10 residues. CDR1 is MNHEY, CDR2 SVGEGT, per germline. The CDR3 sequence: CASSPGYGIF. For the CDR3, the DNA is TGTGCCAGCAGTCCAGGATACGGGATCTTC.

This clonotype has at least ten counts. The chain is built from TRBV7-3 and TRBJ2-7; possibly TRBD2 for D (6 bases). Per the germline V gene, CDR1 is SGHTA and CDR2 is FQGTGA. The CDR3 has 15 amino acids. Trimming removed 5 bases at V and 0 bases at J, with 14 bases between. CDR3 in amino acids: CASSVSGGSSYEQYF. The CDR3 DNA reads TGTGCCAGCAGCGTCTCCGGGGGTAGCTCCTACGAGCAGTACTTC.

This clonotype was counted many times. The chain is built from TRBV28 and TRBJ1-5, with D hard to call. V shed 5 bases and J shed 4 bases, with 3 bases lying between them. Germline CDR1 is MDHEN and CDR2 is SYDVKM. The CDR3 is 11 amino acids. CDR3 loop: CASSTNQPQHF. CDR3 DNA: TGTGCCAGCAGTACGAATCAGCCCCAGCATTTT.

This rearrangement joins TRBV12-3 or TRBV12-4 to TRBJ2-7; a possible D gene is TRBD1 (5 bases). V was cut by 5 bases and J by 4 bases, with 12 bases left in between. The CDR3 consists of 13 residues. The DNA of the CDR3 is TGTGCCAGCAGTCCCACCACAGGTTACGAGCAGTACTTC. Its translation is CASSPTTGYEQYF.

This clonotype was found many times. This chain links TRBV5-5 with TRBJ2-7; 11 positions agree with TRBD2. Germline loops: CDR1 SGHKS, CDR2 YYEKEE (reference sequence). The CDR3 contains 19 residues. Trimming at V came to 1 base and at J to 6 bases, leaving 18 bases not matched to a gene. The CDR3 coding sequence is TGTGCCAGCAGCTTGTTCCGGGGTGTTAGCGGGAGGGCCTCTGGCGAGCAGTACTTC. It is translated as CASSLFRGVSGRASGEQYF.

This clonotype was recorded at least ten times. Its ends do not fully match the called genes, so a read error is possible. The rearrangement links TRBV24-1 to TRBJ2-1, with no clear D. This CDR3 contains 14 residues. From germline, CDR1 is KGHDR and CDR2 SFDVKD. The CDR3 here is CATSDLWRPNEQFF. DNA for the CDR3: TGTGCCACCAGCGATTTATGGCGACCCAATGAGCAGTTCTTC.

This clonotype came up many times. The chain carries TRBV12-5 and TRBJ1-5, with D uncertain. CDR1 is LGHNT, CDR2 FRNRAP, per germline. The CDR3 loop spans 11 amino acids. V gave up 5 bases and J gave up 5 bases, with 4 bases separating them. CDR3 loop: CASGNDQPQHF. The DNA of the CDR3 is TGTGCTAGTGGTAACGATCAGCCCCAGCATTTT.

Remarks on this clonotype: A read error may account for a junction end that differs from germline. V usage is TRBV7-7 and J usage is TRBJ2-7; D is ambiguous. The CDR3 is 14 residues long. Per germline, CDR1 SSHAT and CDR2 FNYEAQ (reference sequence). For the CDR3, the DNA is TGTGCTAGCAGTTTAGGTCCCCAGGCCTACGAGCAGTACTTC. Protein product: CASSLGPQAYEQYF.

The chain combines TRBV18 with TRBJ2-7; 7 nucleotides match TRBD1. J was trimmed by 3 bases and V by 5 bases; bases with no gene match: 4. In germline, CDR1 is KGHSH, CDR2 LQKENI. The CDR3 extends over 13 amino acids. The CDR3 protein is CASSDRVDYEQYF. CDR3 in DNA: TGTGCCAGCTCAGACAGGGTGGACTACGAGCAGTACTTC. The full variable domain, its missing parts supplied by reference TRBV18 and TRBJ2-7, is NAGVMQNPRHLVRRRGQEARLRCSPMKGHSHVYWYRQLPEEGLKFMVYLQKENIIDESGMPKERFSAEFPKEGPSILRIQQVVRGDSAAYFCASSDRVDYEQYFGPGTRLTVT.